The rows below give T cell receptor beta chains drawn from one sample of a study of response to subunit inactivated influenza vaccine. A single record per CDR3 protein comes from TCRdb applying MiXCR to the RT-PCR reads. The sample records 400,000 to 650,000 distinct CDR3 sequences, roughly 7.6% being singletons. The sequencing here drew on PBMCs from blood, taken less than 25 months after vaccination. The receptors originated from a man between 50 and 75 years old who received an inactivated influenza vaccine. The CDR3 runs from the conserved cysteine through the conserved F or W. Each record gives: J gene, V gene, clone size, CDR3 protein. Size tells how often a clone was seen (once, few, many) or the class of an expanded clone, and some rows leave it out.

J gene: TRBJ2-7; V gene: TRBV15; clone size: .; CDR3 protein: CATLAGGPYEQYF
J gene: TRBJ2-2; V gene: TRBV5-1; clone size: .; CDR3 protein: CASSSSTLNTGELFF
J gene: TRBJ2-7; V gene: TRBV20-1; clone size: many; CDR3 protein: CSASNSVSPYEQYF
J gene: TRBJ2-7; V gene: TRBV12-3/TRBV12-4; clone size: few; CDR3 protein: CASRQGQTLDYEQYF
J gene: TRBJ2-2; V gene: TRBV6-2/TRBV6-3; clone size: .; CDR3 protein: CASSTTGGYSGELFF
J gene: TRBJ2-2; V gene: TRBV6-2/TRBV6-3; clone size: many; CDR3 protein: CASSLTVRELFF
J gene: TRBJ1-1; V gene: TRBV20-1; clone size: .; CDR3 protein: CSARRWDGNTEAFF
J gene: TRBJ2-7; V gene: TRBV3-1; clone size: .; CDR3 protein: CASCQDPTGTGGTYEQYF
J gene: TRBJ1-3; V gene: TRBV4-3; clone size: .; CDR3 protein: CASSPGEGPTSGNTIYF
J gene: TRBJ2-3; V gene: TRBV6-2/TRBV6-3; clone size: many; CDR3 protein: CASSYGLSPNGRTSTDTQYF
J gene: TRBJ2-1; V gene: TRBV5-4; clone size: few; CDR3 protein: CASRRDTSRDEQFF
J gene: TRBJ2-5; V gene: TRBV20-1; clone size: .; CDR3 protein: CSARAGIQETQYF
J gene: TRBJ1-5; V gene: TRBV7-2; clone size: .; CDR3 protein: CASSLVTGGQPQHF
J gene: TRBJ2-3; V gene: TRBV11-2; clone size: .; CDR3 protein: CASSLGVGRRSTQYF
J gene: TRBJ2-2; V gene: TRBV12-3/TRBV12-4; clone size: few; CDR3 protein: CASSPPAWNTGELFF
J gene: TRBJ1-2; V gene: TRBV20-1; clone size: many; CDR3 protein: CSAGRGRFYGYTF
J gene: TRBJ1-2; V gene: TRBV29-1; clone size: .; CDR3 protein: CSIPGTGVSGYTF
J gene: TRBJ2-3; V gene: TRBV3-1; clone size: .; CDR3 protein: CASSSSWATQYF
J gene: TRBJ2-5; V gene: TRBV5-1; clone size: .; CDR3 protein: CASSLDNPGETQYF
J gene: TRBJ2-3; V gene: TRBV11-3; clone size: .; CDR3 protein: CASSLEDFPDTQYF
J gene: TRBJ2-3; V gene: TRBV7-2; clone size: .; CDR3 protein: CASSLDLAGGPDTQYF
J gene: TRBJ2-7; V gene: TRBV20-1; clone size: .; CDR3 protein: CSARQRYGYEQYF
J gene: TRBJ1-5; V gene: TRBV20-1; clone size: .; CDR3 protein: CSAREVGQGASQPQHF
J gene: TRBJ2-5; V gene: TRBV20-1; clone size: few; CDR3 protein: CSAMTIAKETQYF
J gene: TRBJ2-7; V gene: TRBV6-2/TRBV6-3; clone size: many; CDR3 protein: CASRRTGSSYEQYF
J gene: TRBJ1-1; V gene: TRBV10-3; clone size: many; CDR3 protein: CAIKKQGGTEAFF
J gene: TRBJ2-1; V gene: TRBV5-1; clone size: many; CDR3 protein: CASSWDANGNEQFF
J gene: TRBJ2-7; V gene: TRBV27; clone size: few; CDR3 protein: CASGISSAYEQYF
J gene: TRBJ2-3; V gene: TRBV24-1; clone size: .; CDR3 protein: CATSEPGGLAGGPDTQYF
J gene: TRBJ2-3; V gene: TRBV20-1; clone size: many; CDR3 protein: CSASSGSGTDTQYF
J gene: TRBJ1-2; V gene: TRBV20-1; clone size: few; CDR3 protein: CSASRGVYHYGYTF
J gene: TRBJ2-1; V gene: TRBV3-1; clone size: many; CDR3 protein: CASSQEGEQFF
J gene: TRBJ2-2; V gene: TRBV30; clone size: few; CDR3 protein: CAWSVSPGRSGELFF
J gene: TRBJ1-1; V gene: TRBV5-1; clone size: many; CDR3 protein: CASSLRQTNTEAFF
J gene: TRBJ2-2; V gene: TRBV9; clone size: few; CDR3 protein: CASSVLGQNTGELFF
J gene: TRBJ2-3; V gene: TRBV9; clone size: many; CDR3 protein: CASSPHSTATKDTQYF
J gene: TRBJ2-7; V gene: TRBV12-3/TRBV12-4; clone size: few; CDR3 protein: CASSMWAGTGGAGEQYF
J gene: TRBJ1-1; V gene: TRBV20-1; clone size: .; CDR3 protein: CSASRQGAGTEAFF
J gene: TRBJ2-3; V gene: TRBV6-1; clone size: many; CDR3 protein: CASSETSFNTQYF
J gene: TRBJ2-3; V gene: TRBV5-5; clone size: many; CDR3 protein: CASSRTSGTVDTQYF
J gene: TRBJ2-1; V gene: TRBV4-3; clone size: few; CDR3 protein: CASSHGVAGGTSVEQFF
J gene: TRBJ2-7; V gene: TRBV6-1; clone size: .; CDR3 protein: CASRGRGGTRPYEQYF
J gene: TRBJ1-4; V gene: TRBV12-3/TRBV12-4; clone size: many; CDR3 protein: CASRTGTDEKLFF
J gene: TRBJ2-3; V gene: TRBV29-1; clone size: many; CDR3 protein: CSVKANRGRDTQYF
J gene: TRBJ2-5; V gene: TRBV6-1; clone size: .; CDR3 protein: CASSQTSGSGETQYF
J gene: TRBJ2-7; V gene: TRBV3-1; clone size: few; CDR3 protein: CASSQAGGPSSYEQYF
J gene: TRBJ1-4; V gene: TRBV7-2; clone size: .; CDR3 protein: CASSRQRWGEELFF
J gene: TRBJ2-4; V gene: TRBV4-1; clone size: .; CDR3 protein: CASSHLVVAKNIQYF
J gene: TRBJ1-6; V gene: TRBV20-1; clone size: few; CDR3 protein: CSARDEGNPYNSPLHF
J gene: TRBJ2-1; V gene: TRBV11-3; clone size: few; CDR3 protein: CASSAPGRYNEQFF
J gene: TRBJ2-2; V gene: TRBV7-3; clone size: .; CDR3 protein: CASSPTGGRTGELFF
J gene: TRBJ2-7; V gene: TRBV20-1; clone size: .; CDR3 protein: CSASQGIDEQYF
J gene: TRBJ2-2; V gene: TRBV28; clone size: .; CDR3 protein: CASSPSLGTGSANTGELFF
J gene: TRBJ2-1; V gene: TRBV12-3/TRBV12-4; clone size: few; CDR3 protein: CASMAAGRQFF
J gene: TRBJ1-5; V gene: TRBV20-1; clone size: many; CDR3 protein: CSARGGGPGAGQPQHF
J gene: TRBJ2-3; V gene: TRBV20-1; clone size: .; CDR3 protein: CCASGTSGRAPDTQYF
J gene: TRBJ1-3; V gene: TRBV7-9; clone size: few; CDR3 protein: CASSLRGQPGNTIYF
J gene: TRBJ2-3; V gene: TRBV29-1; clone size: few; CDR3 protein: CSVGLAGATDTQYF